These T cell receptor beta chains were read from a single sample in a study of blood T cell repertoires in COVID-19. The assay was immunoSEQ multiplex PCR, and TCRdb's table has in-frame clones only and misses some. The table lists approximately 310,000 clones, about 85% of them singletons. Input material: PBMCs or T cells enriched from blood (not recorded which). The source is a woman aged 25 to 39 who had been exposed to COVID-19. The CDR3 runs from the conserved cysteine through the conserved F or W. The order of the fields is D gene, clone size, J gene, V gene, CDR3 DNA, CDR3 protein. The D gene is left open where the match is weak. A row's size may be missing; if present it is once, few, many or a size class.

>TRBD2|-|TRBJ2-5|TRBV5-1
TGCGCCAGCAGCTCCTCCGGGACTAGAAAAGAGACCCAGTACTTC
CASSSSGTRKETQYF
>TRBD1|-|TRBJ1-5|TRBV6-1
TGTGCCAGCAGAGAAGACAGGGGAAGCAATCAGCCCCAGCATTTT
CASREDRGSNQPQHF
>TRBD2|-|TRBJ2-5|TRBV19
TGTGCCAGTAGTATAGCCCCACTAGCGGTGGCCATCCAAGAGACCCAGTACTTC
CASSIAPLAVAIQETQYF
>TRBD1|-|TRBJ1-2|TRBV5-1
TGCGCCAGCGGCCCGGGACAGGGGGGAAGTGGCTACACCTTC
CASGPGQGGSGYTF
>TRBD2|-|TRBJ2-3|TRBV5-6
TGTGCCAGCAGCTTGGCGGGTTGGCGGGGGAAAGATACGCAGTATTTT
CASSLAGWRGKDTQYF
>-|-|TRBJ1-2|TRBV5-5
TGTGCCAGCAGCTTAATATCTTCCGGGGGTGGATTCCAATTCTATGGCTACACCTTC
CASSLISSGGGFQFYGYTF
>-|-|TRBJ1-1|TRBV18
TGTGCCAGCTCACTAAAAAGGGACGGAGGGAGGAACACTGAAGCTTTCTTT
CASSLKRDGGRNTEAFF
>-|-|TRBJ2-3|TRBV7-6
TGTGCCAGCAGCTTAGGACAAAATACGCAGTATTTT
CASSLGQNTQYF
>TRBD2|-|TRBJ2-5|TRBV7-2
TGTGCCAGCAGATCGACAGGAGCGGGGGGATCCGGGACCCAGTACTTC
CASRSTGAGGSGTQYF
>TRBD1|-|TRBJ1-5|TRBV27
TGTGCCAGCAGTTTCCTTACCTCGGGACAGAATAGCAATCAGCCCCAGCATTTT
CASSFLTSGQNSNQPQHF
>TRBD2|once|TRBJ2-1|TRBV19
TGTGCCAGTAGTGCAAGTTCTTTAGCGGGAGGGCACGGGCGAGAGCAGTTCTTC
CASSASSLAGGHGREQFF
>TRBD2|-|TRBJ2-7|TRBV15
TGTGCCACCAGCAGAGACCCTAGCGGGACCTACGAGCAGTACTTC
CATSRDPSGTYEQYF
>TRBD1|-|TRBJ1-1|TRBV7-9
TGTGCCAGCAGCTGGGACAGCGGCGCTGAAGCTTTCTTT
CASSWDSGAEAFF
>TRBD2|-|TRBJ2-7|TRBV9
TGTGCCAGCAGCGCCGCCGGGACTAGCGGGAGGGAGCAGTACTTC
CASSAAGTSGREQYF
>TRBD2|-|TRBJ2-2|TRBV7-2
TGTGCCAGCAGCTCGACTAGCGGGGCCACCGGGGAGCTGTTTTTT
CASSSTSGATGELFF
>-|-|TRBJ2-3|TRBV7-8
TGTGCCAGCAGCCCCAGAGGCGACAGCTCCCATCCAGATACGCAGTATTTT
CASSPRGDSSHPDTQYF
>TRBD1|-|TRBJ1-6|TRBV5-8
TGTGCCAGCAGCATGGACAGGGCCGGCAATTCACCCCTCCACTTT
CASSMDRAGNSPLHF
>TRBD2|-|TRBJ2-5|TRBV3-1/TRBV3-2
TGTGCCAGCAGCCAAGTAGTGAGGACTAGCGCCCGCCGGCGAGAGACCCAGTACTTC
CASSQVVRTSARRRETQYF
>-|once|TRBJ1-1|TRBV6-5
TGTGCCAGCACGAATCCAGGGACTGAAGCTTTCTTT
CASTNPGTEAFF
>TRBD1|few|TRBJ1-2|TRBV12-3/TRBV12-4
TGTGCCAGCAGCACAGGGGACGGCTACACCTTC
CASSTGDGYTF
>-|-|TRBJ1-1|TRBV9
TGTGCCAGCAGCGTAGTAAAGGGAGGTGAAGCTTTCTTT
CASSVVKGGEAFF
>-|-|TRBJ2-4|TRBV15
TGTGCCACCAGCAGAGATCTGGACAGGGAGGGAAACATTCAGTACTTC
CATSRDLDREGNIQYF
>TRBD2|-|TRBJ2-5|TRBV7-2
TGTGCCAGCAGACCGAGGGGGCTAGCGGGAGGACAAGAGACCCAGTACTTC
CASRPRGLAGGQETQYF
>TRBD1|-|TRBJ2-7|TRBV28
TGTGCCAGCAGTGCCCCGGGACAGGGATACTACGAGCAGTACTTC
CASSAPGQGYYEQYF
>TRBD1|-|TRBJ1-1|TRBV27
TGTGCCAGCAGGCGGGACAGGGGCATTGCGGTGAACACTGAAGCTTTCTTT
CASRRDRGIAVNTEAFF
>-|-|TRBJ1-3|TRBV30
TGTGCCTGGAGTGGCCAGGGATACACCATATATTTT
CAWSGQGYTIYF
>TRBD1|-|TRBJ1-1|TRBV3-1/TRBV3-2
TGTGCCAGCAGCCAAAGACAGGGAGTGGCGAAGGACACTGAAGCTTTCTTT
CASSQRQGVAKDTEAFF
>-|-|TRBJ1-1|TRBV28
TGTGCCAGCAGTTTATTGGCGGGCATGACTGAAGCTTTCTTT
CASSLLAGMTEAFF
>-|-|TRBJ2-3|TRBV5-4
TGTGCCAGCAGCCCCCAACGACAGGGAGGTGGGGATACGCAGTATTTT
CASSPQRQGGGDTQYF
>TRBD2|few|TRBJ2-7|TRBV25-1
TGTGCCAGCAGCCTCGGACTAGCGGGGAGCGAGCAGTACTTC
CASSLGLAGSEQYF
>-|-|TRBJ1-6|TRBV5-4
TGTGCCAGCAGCTCCCAGGGGATCGATTCACCCCTCCACTTT
CASSSQGIDSPLHF
>-|-|TRBJ2-1|TRBV2
TGTGCCAGCAGTACCAAAGGGACAAGCTTTAATGAGCAGTTCTTC
CASSTKGTSFNEQFF